These 7 T cell receptor beta chains were all obtained from the same sample, sequenced in a study of T cells in Graves' hyperthyroidism and ophthalmopathy. Amplification of TCR beta CDR3 regions used RNA as the template. An initial round of RT-PCR targeting the TCR CDR3 relied on the HTBI primer set. TCRdb passed the multiplex PCR reads through MiXCR, listing each CDR3 protein once. The sample consists of 500,000 to 600,000 distinct CDR3 sequences, just under 20% of them appearing once. The sample consisted of blood. The receptors were gathered from a man aged 35 to 55 with Graves' ophthalmopathy.

Ten or more counts support this clonotype. The V gene is TRBV27, the J gene TRBJ2-3; D uncertain. V was pared by 5 bases and J by 5 bases, with 14 bases between. Germline V lookup: CDR1 MNHEY, CDR2 SMNVEV (reference sequence). This CDR3 has 14 residues. In DNA, the CDR3 is TGTGCCAGCAGTAACCGGGCCCCGCTAGATACGCAGTATTTT. Translated: CASSNRAPLDTQYF.

This clonotype was detected many times. The CDR3 loop reads CASSLIGYEQYF. The CDR3 bases are TGTGCCAGCAGTTTAATAGGGTACGAGCAGTACTTC. The chain combines TRBV28 with TRBJ2-7; D call uncertain. The germline V and J ends were trimmed by 2 bases and 4 bases, with 6 bases remaining between them. The CDR3 runs to 12 residues. CDR1 is MDHEN, CDR2 SYDVKM, per germline.

This clonotype appeared a few times. The chain uses TRBV5-6 and TRBJ1-5; D remains unclear. CDR3 length: 15 residues. Germline V CDR1 and CDR2: SGHDT, YYEEEE. V dropped 0 bases and J dropped 3 bases, with 10 bases sitting between them. CDR3 loop: CASSLAKGNNQPQHF. Here the CDR3 DNA reads TGTGCCAGCAGCTTGGCTAAGGGTAACAATCAGCCCCAGCATTTT.

This clonotype was recorded a few times. The V call is TRBV5-1, the J call TRBJ2-1, with 8 bases that match TRBD1. The V gene end was trimmed by 6 bases and the J gene end by 5 bases; junction bases not matched to a gene: 7. Germline V gene sequence: CDR1 SGHRS, CDR2 YFSETQ. The length of the CDR3 is 14 residues. The CDR3 reads CASTRTGSNNEQFF. The CDR3 region has the DNA TGCGCCAGCACCCGGACAGGGTCCAACAATGAGCAGTTCTTC. The full variable domain, in which reference TRBV5-1 and TRBJ2-1 provide the parts outside the CDR3, is KAGVTQTPRYLIKTRGQQVTLSCSPISGHRSVSWYQQTPGQGLQFLFEYFSETQRNKGNFPGRFSGRQFSNSRSEMNVSTLELGDSALYLCASTRTGSNNEQFFGPGTRLTVL.

In this sample, this clonotype turned up many times. This chain connects TRBV7-8 to TRBJ1-1, with D possibly TRBD1 on 5 matching bases. V was pared by 1 base and J by 3 bases, with 12 bases between. Germline V gene sequence: CDR1 SGHVS, CDR2 FQNEAQ. The CDR3 contains 15 residues. The CDR3 bases are TGTGCCAGCAGCTTAGTTTGGGGCGAGTACACTGAAGCTTTCTTT. Amino acid sequence: CASSLVWGEYTEAFF.

This chain uses TRBV7-8 with TRBJ2-7, with a tentative D call TRBD1 (6 bases). V was trimmed by 6 bases and J by 2 bases, leaving 14 bases between them. The CDR3 length is 14 residues. Germline V gene data show CDR1 as SGHVS and CDR2 as FQNEAQ. The CDR3 DNA reads TGTGCCAGCAGTCGGACAGCCACTGCCTACGAGCAGTACTTC. Translated, it gives CASSRTATAYEQYF.

The chain has TRBV7-9 and TRBJ1-5; the match to TRBD1 covers 8 bases. J lost 7 bases, V lost 2 bases, and 7 bases had no gene match. CDR3 length: 15 residues. CDR1 is SEHNR, CDR2 FQNEAQ, per germline (reference sequence). The CDR3 loop reads CASSLFGQGEQPQHF. Written as DNA, the CDR3 is TGTGCCAGCAGCTTATTCGGACAGGGCGAACAGCCCCAGCATTTT. Using reference TRBV7-9 and TRBJ1-5 for the parts outside the CDR3, the full variable domain is DTGVSQNPRHKITKRGQNVTFRCDPISEHNRLYWYRQTLGQGPEFLTYFQNEAQLEKSRLLSDRFSAERPKGSFSTLEIQRTEQGDSAMYLCASSLFGQGEQPQHFGDGTRLSIL.